This T cell receptor beta chain derives from a study of graft-versus-host responses after intestinal transplantation. At the level of the study: Multivisceral, liver-intestinal, or isolated intestinal transplants were performed in recipients. Findings and caveats of the study: Early post-transplant declines in HvG were associated with peak levels of circulating GvH clones.

Comment on this clone: Its antigen is currently unknown.

The V and J ends lost 4 bases and 6 bases, in that order; junction bases with no gene match: 3. CDR1 is LGHNA, CDR2 YNFKEQ, per germline. CDR3 length: 14 amino acids. Graft specimens yielded both intraepithelial and lamina propria lymphocytes. The protocol was immunoSEQ multiplex PCR, while the TCRdb copy is restricted to in-frame clones and leaves out a portion. This sample yields around 13,000 clones, of which around 70% are seen a single time; 6.5% to 8% belongs to the top ten. This material consisted of ileum tissue, taken 16 days after intestinal transplant. V gene TRBV4-2 combines with J gene TRBJ1-6, with 7 bases fitting TRBD1. This sequence was found in a human patient who received an intestinal transplant, so some T cells may come from the graft donor. The CDR3 loop reads CASSLRDSNSPLHF. CDR3 coding DNA: TGTGCCAGCAGCCTTCGGGACAGTAATTCACCCCTCCACTTT.